A single sample gave rise to the 7 T cell receptor beta chains below, sequenced in a study of graft-versus-host responses after intestinal transplantation. Method: immunoSEQ multiplex PCR; TCRdb's copy keeps in-frame clones and lacks some. Here the sample spans about 54,000 clones, more than 80% being singletons. The sample consisted of PBMCs, taken approximately 97 weeks after intestinal transplant. Receptors were obtained from a human patient who received an intestinal transplant, so some T cells may come from the graft donor.

The chain links TRBV30 to TRBJ1-4; TRBD1 agrees at 7 bases. J gave up 7 bases and V 1 base, and 9 bases lay outside the gene matches. CDR1 and CDR2 (germline): GTSNPN, SVGIG (reference sequence). The CDR3 is 15 amino acids. The CDR3 bases are TGTGCCTGGAGTGCCCCGAGTAACAGGGGTGAAAAACTGTTTTTT. Translating it yields CAWSAPSNRGEKLFF.

The rearrangement joins TRBV5-5 to TRBJ1-4; D unclear. Looked up from germline, CDR1 is SGHKS and CDR2 is YYEKEE (reference sequence). The CDR3 runs 14 residues. V was trimmed by 7 bases and J by 7 bases, leaving 17 bases between them. The CDR3 loop is CASGNTEVGEKLFF. The CDR3 DNA reads TGTGCCAGCGGGAACACAGAGGTTGGTGAAAAACTGTTTTTT.

The chain uses TRBV6-1 and TRBJ2-7, with 12 bases aligning to TRBD2. CDR1 is MNHNS and CDR2 is SASEGT in the germline V gene. The V and J ends lost 7 bases and 0 bases, in that order; junction bases with no gene match: 4. The CDR3 runs to 15 residues. The CDR3 sequence is CASIAGLAGSYEQYF. In nucleotides, the CDR3 is TGTGCCAGCATCGCGGGACTAGCGGGCTCCTACGAGCAGTACTTC.

This chain connects TRBV2 to TRBJ1-5; TRBD1 agrees at 8 bases. The CDR3 contains 14 residues. The J segment lost 3 bases and the V segment lost 5 bases, leaving 3 bases of the junction unmatched. Germline assignment: CDR1 SNHLY and CDR2 FYNNEI. CDR3 DNA sequence: TGTGCCAGCAGTCAGGGGGCCTCCAATCAGCCCCAGCATTTT. It codes for CASSQGASNQPQHF.

On this clone: The junction and the germline gene differ at one end; a read error may be behind it. CDR3 nucleotides: TGTGCCAGCAGTCAGGACAGAGACAATGGGCAGTTCTTC. It specifies CASSQDRDNGQFF. This chain connects TRBV6-5 to TRBJ2-1; the D gene is possibly TRBD1 (6 bases). Germline assignment: CDR1 MNHEY and CDR2 SVGAGI. The CDR3 sequence is 13 residues long.

The chain joins TRBV11-2 to TRBJ2-7; TRBD1 agrees at 11 bases. This CDR3 comprises 13 residues. In germline, CDR1 is SGHAT, CDR2 FQNNGV. With V trimmed by 3 bases and J by 6 bases, 1 base remained unmatched. In DNA form, the CDR3 reads TGTGCCAGCAGCTTTGGACAGGGGGCCGAGCAGTACTTC. This gives the protein CASSFGQGAEQYF.

The J gene is TRBJ2-3, the V gene TRBV15, with TRBD1 matching over 9 bases. The CDR3 covers 15 residues. V dropped 9 bases and J dropped 0; count of bases not matched to a gene: 7. From germline, CDR1 is LNHNV and CDR2 YYDKDF (reference sequence). The CDR3 protein is CATTGTGTSTDTQYF. The CDR3, as DNA: TGTGCCACAACTGGGACAGGGACTAGCACAGATACGCAGTATTTT. Drawing the rest from reference TRBV15 and TRBJ2-3, the complete variable domain is DAMVIQNPRYQVTQFGKPVTLSCSQTLNHNVMYWYQQKSSQAPKLLFHYYDKDFNNEADTPDNFQSRRPNTSFCFLDIRSPGLGDTAMYLCATTGTGTSTDTQYFGPGTRLTVL.